What follows are 4 T cell receptor beta chains derived from one specimen sequenced in a study of blood T cell repertoires in COVID-19. The table came from immunoSEQ multiplex PCR; TCRdb's copy has only in-frame clones and leaves some out. The table records some 260,000 clones, 80% to 90% of them present only once. Sequenced sample: PBMCs or T cells enriched from blood (not recorded which). These receptors were collected from a man in his forties or fifties who had recovered from COVID-19.

This clone was observed many times. V usage is TRBV5-4 and J usage is TRBJ1-2; unclear D gene. V lost 0 bases and J 1 base, leaving 10 bases between the germline ends. Per germline, CDR1 SGHNT and CDR2 YYREEE (reference sequence). The CDR3 loop spans 15 amino acids. CDR3 loop: CASSLDRVNNYGYTF. The CDR3 bases are TGTGCCAGCAGCTTGGATCGGGTTAATAACTATGGCTACACCTTC. Together with reference TRBV5-4 and TRBJ1-2, the CDR3 gives the full variable domain: ETGVTQSPTHLIKTRGQQVTLRCSSQSGHNTVSWYQQALGQGPQFIFQYYREEENGRGNFPPRFSGLQFPNYSSELNVNALELDDSALYLCASSLDRVNNYGYTFGSGTRLTVV.

The gene calls are TRBV25-1 and TRBJ2-1, with 7 nucleotides matching TRBD2. Germline V gene data show CDR1 as MGHDK and CDR2 as SYGVNS. The V segment lost 4 bases and the J segment 0 bases; nucleotides outside the gene matches: 9. The CDR3 spans 17 residues. The CDR3 region is CASSGKSGVSSYNEQFF. The CDR3 region has the DNA TGTGCCAGCAGTGGCAAAAGCGGGGTGAGCTCCTACAATGAGCAGTTCTTC.

This sequence joins TRBV21-1 and TRBJ2-7; TRBD2 is the table's D call, not checked against the DNA. TRBV21-1 is a known pseudogene. The CDR3 is 19 amino acids. In DNA, the CDR3 is TGTGCCAGCAGCACTCAACCTAACCCTCCCCCCGCTGGATCGGGCGAGCAGTACTTC. Protein: CASSTQPNPPPAGSGEQYF.

This chain connects TRBV27 to TRBJ2-7, with TRBD1 matching 8 bases. The V segment lost 9 bases and the J segment 0 bases; nucleotides outside the gene matches: 19. The germline CDR1 and CDR2 sequences are MNHEY and SMNVEV (reference sequence). There are 18 residues in the CDR3. The chain's CDR3 is CASRADPPRDRSSYEQYF. CDR3 sequence (DNA): TGTGCCAGTCGAGCAGATCCCCCCCGGGACAGGAGCTCCTACGAGCAGTACTTC.